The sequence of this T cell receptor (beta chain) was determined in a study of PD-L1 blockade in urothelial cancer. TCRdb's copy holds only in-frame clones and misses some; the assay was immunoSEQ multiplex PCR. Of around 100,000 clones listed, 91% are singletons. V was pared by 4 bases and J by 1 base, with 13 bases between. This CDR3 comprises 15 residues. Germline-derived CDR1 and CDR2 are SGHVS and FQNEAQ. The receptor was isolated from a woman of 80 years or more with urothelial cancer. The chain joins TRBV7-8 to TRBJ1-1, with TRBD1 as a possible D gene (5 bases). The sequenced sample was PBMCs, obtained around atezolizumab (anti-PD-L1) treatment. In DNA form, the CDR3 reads TGTGCCAGCAGCTCCGGACACACACCGAACACTGAAGCTTTCTTT. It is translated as CASSSGHTPNTEAFF.